This entry lists 28 T cell receptor beta chains sequenced from one sample in a study of cytomegalovirus exposure and HLA in healthy donors. Vbeta (60) and Jbeta (13) primers were used in the PCR. Sequencing used immunoSEQ multiplex PCR; TCRdb keeps in-frame clones, though not all of them. Of 95,000 to 110,000 clones in the sample, almost 80% were seen once. Material for sequencing was PBMCs. The receptors were gathered from a man in his sixties in good health and CMV-seropositive.

The CDR3 loop reads CASSPLRGTGELFF. The CDR3 DNA reads TGTGCCAGCTCACCTCTAAGAGGCACCGGGGAGCTGTTTTTT. This chain links TRBV18 with TRBJ2-2; D is ambiguous. CDR1 and CDR2 (germline): KGHSH, LQKENI. With 3 bases removed from V and 4 bases from J, the gap between germline ends came to 9 bases. The CDR3 contains 14 residues.

J is TRBJ1-4 and V is TRBV7-9; 8 nucleotides line up with TRBD1. Germline CDR1 is SEHNR and CDR2 is FQNEAQ (reference sequence). The V gene end was trimmed by 5 bases and the J gene end by 8 bases; junction bases not matched to a gene: 7. This CDR3 region has 14 residues. The CDR3: CASSLQGAREKLFF. Written as DNA, the CDR3 is TGTGCCAGCAGCCTCCAGGGGGCGCGGGAAAAACTGTTTTTT.

V is TRBV25-1 and J is TRBJ2-5, with 8 bases identical to TRBD1. Near its end, the DNA agrees better with TRBJ2-7, so the J call may be wrong. The germline V gene encodes CDR1 MGHDK and CDR2 SYGVNS. The CDR3 spans 17 residues. The CDR3 nucleotides are TGTGCCAGCAGTGAATATTCCTCCGGGACAGGTGGACACGAGCAGTACTTC. It encodes CASSEYSSGTGGHEQYF.

This clone was seen more than once but under ten times. The chain couples TRBV30 to TRBJ1-2; the D gene is possibly TRBD1 (6 bases). CDR1 and CDR2 (germline): GTSNPN, SVGIG (reference sequence). With 2 bases removed from V and 8 bases from J, the gap between germline ends came to 9 bases. CDR3 length: 11 amino acids. CDR3 nucleotide sequence: TGTGCCTGGAGTCACAGGGAAGGCTACACCTTC. Its translation: CAWSHREGYTF.

CDR3 residues: CAINPTGGTEAFF. CDR3 DNA sequence: TGTGCCATCAACCCGACAGGGGGGACTGAAGCTTTCTTT. The rearrangement links TRBV10-3 to TRBJ1-1; 9 bases align to TRBD1. The CDR3 extends over 13 amino acids. V dropped 7 bases and J dropped 5; count of bases not matched to a gene: 5. Germline CDR1 reads ENHRY; CDR2 reads SYGVKD.

The chain couples TRBV5-1 to TRBJ2-7; 9 bases line up with TRBD1. Per germline, CDR1 SGHRS and CDR2 YFSETQ. The ends lost 3 bases at V and 3 bases at J; junction bases unmatched: 7. The CDR3 extends over 15 amino acids. This CDR3 reads CASSSAGQGYYEQYF. The CDR3 coding sequence is TGCGCCAGCAGCTCAGCGGGACAGGGATACTACGAGCAGTACTTC. The full variable domain, in which reference TRBV5-1 and TRBJ2-7 provide the parts outside the CDR3, is KAGVTQTPRYLIKTRGQQVTLSCSPISGHRSVSWYQQTPGQGLQFLFEYFSETQRNKGNFPGRFSGRQFSNSRSEMNVSTLELGDSALYLCASSSAGQGYYEQYFGPGTRLTVT.

Points on this clone: At the DNA level, this CDR3 is encoded by other sequences in the same sample as well. This sequence joins TRBV30 and TRBJ1-4, with D unclear. V was trimmed by 2 bases and J by 7 bases, leaving 5 bases between them. From germline, CDR1 is GTSNPN and CDR2 SVGIG (reference sequence). CDR3 length equals 11 residues. The CDR3: CAWSPGEKLFF. CDR3 nucleotides: TGTGCCTGGAGTCCAGGTGAAAAACTGTTTTTT.

The rearrangement joins TRBV27 to TRBJ1-2, with a possible D match to TRBD1 (5 bases). Looked up from germline, CDR1 is MNHEY and CDR2 is SMNVEV (reference sequence). This CDR3 is 13 amino acids long. V dropped 8 bases and J dropped 5 bases, with 15 bases sitting between them. The DNA of the CDR3 is TGTGCCAGCCGCCGAGACAGCCAATATGGCTACACCTTC. Amino acid sequence: CASRRDSQYGYTF.

The V call is TRBV28, the J call TRBJ2-1, with D unresolved. The V gene's germline CDR1 is MDHEN and CDR2 SYDVKM. The CDR3 has 12 residues. Trimming removed 3 bases at V and 9 bases at J, with 9 bases between. CDR3 sequence (DNA): TGTGCCAGCAGTTTTGGAGCCGGTGAGCAGTTCTTC. It yields the protein CASSFGAGEQFF.

This rearrangement joins TRBV30 to TRBJ1-2; TRBD1 matches at 7 bases. Germline CDR1 reads GTSNPN; CDR2 reads SVGIG (reference sequence). The CDR3 is made up of 12 amino acids. The junction had 4 bases not matched to a gene; V was cut back by 4 bases and J by 5 bases. As DNA, the CDR3 is TGTGCCTGGATGACAGGGCTGTATGGCTACACCTTC. Amino acids: CAWMTGLYGYTF.

A remark on this clone: Other DNA sequences within the sample encode an identical CDR3. This chain links TRBV10-1 with TRBJ1-3; TRBD1 aligns across 7 bases. The CDR3 extends over 16 amino acids. Germline loops: CDR1 WNHNN, CDR2 SYGVQD (reference sequence). Trimming removed 0 bases from V and 0 bases from J; junction bases left unmatched: 2. The CDR3 DNA reads as TGCGCCAGCAGTGAGTCGGGACAGAACTCTGGAAACACCATATATTTT. Amino acid sequence: CASSESGQNSGNTIYF.

This clone was counted once. This rearrangement joins TRBV9 to TRBJ1-2; 7 bases match TRBD1. V lost 0 bases to trimming and J lost 5 bases; unmatched junction nucleotides: 7. This CDR3 is built from 15 residues. Germline V gives CDR1 SGDLS, CDR2 YYNGEE. CDR3 amino acids: CASSVGTGQPYGYTF. The CDR3, as DNA: TGTGCCAGCAGCGTAGGAACGGGACAGCCGTATGGCTACACCTTC.

The CDR3 region has the DNA TGCAGCGTTGCCCCCCGGACAGGGAACAATGAGCAGTTCTTC. Protein: CSVAPRTGNNEQFF. The chain carries TRBV29-1 and TRBJ2-1, with 8 bases fitting TRBD1. CDR1 SQVTM and CDR2 ANQGSEA come from the germline V gene. The CDR3 sequence is 14 residues long. Trimming at V came to 4 bases and at J to 5 bases, leaving 7 bases not matched to a gene.

The chain is built from TRBV4-3 and TRBJ2-3; 15 bases are shared with TRBD2. The trim removed 2 bases at V and 2 bases at J, leaving 8 bases unmatched. CDR3 length: 19 amino acids. Germline V gene sequence: CDR1 LGHNA, CDR2 YSLEER. This CDR3 is CASSQPGLAGGQVTDTQYF. The CDR3 coding sequence is TGCGCCAGCAGCCAACCTGGACTAGCGGGGGGGCAGGTCACAGATACGCAGTATTTT.

This chain connects TRBV5-5 to TRBJ2-5; 8 bases align to TRBD2. The ends lost 3 bases at V and 11 bases at J; junction bases unmatched: 15. The CDR3 runs 15 residues. Germline CDR1 and CDR2: SGHKS and YYEKEE (reference sequence). CDR3 DNA: TGTGCCAGCAGCTGGGTCGTTCGCGGGGGGACCGGACAGTACTTC. Encoded protein: CASSWVVRGGTGQYF. The entire variable domain, with the rest obtained from reference TRBV5-5 and TRBJ2-5, is as follows: DAGVTQSPTHLIKTRGQQVTLRCSPISGHKSVSWYQQVLGQGPQFIFQYYEKEERGRGNFPDRFSARQFPNYSSELNVNALLLGDSALYLCASSWVVRGGTGQYFGPGTRLLVL.

The chain has TRBV19 and TRBJ2-3; 9 bases are shared with TRBD1. This CDR3 comprises 14 residues. Losses at the gene ends were 8 bases for V and 4 bases for J; bases not matched to a gene: 7. Germline-derived CDR1 and CDR2 are LNHDA and SQIVND (reference sequence). This chain's CDR3 is CASRSGQGPDTQYF. The CDR3 nucleotides are TGTGCCAGTCGATCGGGACAGGGCCCAGATACGCAGTATTTT.

V and J are TRBV6-5 and TRBJ2-3; the match to TRBD1 covers 7 bases. This CDR3 contains 15 residues. Losses at the gene ends were 4 bases for V and 2 bases for J; bases not matched to a gene: 6. Germline V gene data show CDR1 as MNHEY and CDR2 as SVGAGI. The CDR3 here is CASSSRTGLTDTQYF. In nucleotides, the CDR3 is TGTGCCAGCAGTTCAAGGACAGGTCTCACAGATACGCAGTATTTT.

J is TRBJ1-5 and V is TRBV6-1; D gene uncertain. The germline V gene encodes CDR1 MNHNS and CDR2 SASEGT. The CDR3 covers 15 residues. Trimming stripped 3 bases from V and 3 bases from J, with 12 bases between. DNA for the CDR3: TGTGCCAGCAGTGACGGGAGGGAGTTCAATCAGCCCCAGCATTTT. It is translated as CASSDGREFNQPQHF.

This rearrangement joins TRBV5-5 to TRBJ1-1; D possibly corresponds to TRBD1 (5 bases). CDR1 SGHKS and CDR2 YYEKEE come from the germline V gene (reference sequence). V dropped 4 bases and J dropped 7 bases, with 14 bases sitting between them. The CDR3 contains 13 residues. CDR3 protein: CASSPGHLREAFF. CDR3 nucleotides: TGTGCCAGCAGCCCCGGACATCTCCGTGAAGCTTTCTTT.

Here the CDR3 reads CASSPPGQGFGNTIYF. DNA for the CDR3: TGTGCCAGCTCACCACCGGGACAGGGGTTTGGAAACACCATATATTTT. V gene TRBV18 combines with J gene TRBJ1-3, with 10 nucleotides matching TRBD1. The CDR3 runs to 16 residues. J gave up 3 bases and V 0 bases, and 2 bases lay outside the gene matches. Per germline, CDR1 KGHSH and CDR2 LQKENI.

V and J are TRBV11-3 and TRBJ2-1; 9 bases agree with TRBD1. The CDR3 is 16 amino acids. Trimming took 1 base from V and 6 from J; bases not matched to a gene: 7. Germline-derived CDR1 and CDR2 are SGHNT and YENEEA. CDR3 sequence: CASSLVGQGSSNEQFF. The CDR3 DNA follows: TGTGCCAGCAGCTTAGTGGGACAGGGTAGCAGCAATGAGCAGTTCTTC.

This chain connects TRBV10-2 to TRBJ1-4; TRBD1 might be the D (6 bases). CDR3 length equals 16 residues. V was clipped by 2 bases and J by 8 bases, with 18 bases between them. Germline CDR1 reads WSHSY; CDR2 reads SAAADI. CDR3 loop: CASSEAWGAGVEKLFF. CDR3 sequence (DNA): TGCGCCAGCAGTGAGGCGTGGGGGGCGGGAGTGGAAAAACTGTTTTTT.

The V call is TRBV5-1, the J call TRBJ1-4; TRBD1 might be the D (6 bases). With 0 bases removed from V and 6 bases from J, the gap between germline ends came to 9 bases. The CDR3 covers 14 residues. Germline CDR1 SGHRS, CDR2 YFSETQ. The CDR3 region is CASSLGGGDEKLFF. As DNA, the CDR3 is TGCGCCAGCAGCTTGGGCGGGGGCGATGAAAAACTGTTTTTT. Full variable domain (outside the CDR3, taken from reference TRBV5-1 and TRBJ1-4): KAGVTQTPRYLIKTRGQQVTLSCSPISGHRSVSWYQQTPGQGLQFLFEYFSETQRNKGNFPGRFSGRQFSNSRSEMNVSTLELGDSALYLCASSLGGGDEKLFFGSGTQLSVL.

V usage is TRBV6-1 and J usage is TRBJ2-5; D gene uncertain. Trimming pared 8 bases from V and 7 bases from J, leaving 14 bases between. The CDR3 sequence is 12 residues long. Germline-derived CDR1 and CDR2 are MNHNS and SASEGT. The CDR3, as DNA: TGTGCCAGCCTAGTACTTTCGGGGACCCAGTACTTC. Residues: CASLVLSGTQYF.

CDR3 nucleotides: TGTGCCAGTAGTATTGGCTCCGGGGAGCTGTTTTTT. Translation gives CASSIGSGELFF. The chain has TRBV19 and TRBJ2-2, with D hard to call. V gave up 3 bases and J gave up 6 bases, with 5 bases separating them. CDR1 and CDR2 (germline): LNHDA, SQIVND (reference sequence). The CDR3 is made up of 12 amino acids.

The chain employs TRBV9 and TRBJ1-4; possible D gene TRBD1, 6 bases. Germline CDR1 and CDR2: SGDLS and YYNGEE. The CDR3 has 14 residues. The V end lost 4 bases, the J end lost 3 bases, and 10 bases lay between the germline ends. This CDR3 is CASSLQGANEKLFF. CDR3 DNA: TGTGCCAGCAGCTTACAGGGTGCTAATGAAAAACTGTTTTTT.

This rearrangement joins TRBV5-6 to TRBJ1-6, with TRBD1 identical over 10 bases. CDR1 SGHDT and CDR2 YYEEEE come from the germline V gene. The junction had 8 bases not matched to a gene; V was cut back by 5 bases and J by 6 bases. The CDR3 totals 16 residues. The CDR3 region has the DNA TGTGCCAGCAGTTACCGGGACAGGGGTATTAATTCACCCCTCCACTTT. Amino acids: CASSYRDRGINSPLHF.

The chain links TRBV19 to TRBJ2-3; the match to TRBD2 covers 8 bases. This CDR3 has 14 residues. The germline CDR1 and CDR2 sequences are LNHDA and SQIVND (reference sequence). V shed 6 bases, J shed 8 bases, and the junction held 10 bases outside the gene matches. The CDR3 region has the DNA TGTGCCAGTAGACCAAGTAGCGGGGCGTTTACGCAGTATTTT. It specifies CASRPSSGAFTQYF. The full variable domain, with the rest looked up from reference TRBV19 and TRBJ2-3, is DGGITQSPKYLFRKEGQNVTLSCEQNLNHDAMYWYRQDPGQGLRLIYYSQIVNDFQKGDIAEGYSVSREKKESFPLTVTSAQKNPTAFYLCASRPSSGAFTQYFGPGTRLTVL.